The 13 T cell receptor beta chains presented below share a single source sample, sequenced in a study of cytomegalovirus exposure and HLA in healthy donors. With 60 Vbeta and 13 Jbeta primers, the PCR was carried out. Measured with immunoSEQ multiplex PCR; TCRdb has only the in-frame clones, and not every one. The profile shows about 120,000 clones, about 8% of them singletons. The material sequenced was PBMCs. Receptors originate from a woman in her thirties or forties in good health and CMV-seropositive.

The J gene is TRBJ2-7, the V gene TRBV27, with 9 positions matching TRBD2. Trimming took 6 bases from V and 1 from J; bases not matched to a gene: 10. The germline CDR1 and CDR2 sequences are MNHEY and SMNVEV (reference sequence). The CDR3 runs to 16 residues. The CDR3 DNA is TGTGCCAGCAGACCTCGTAGCGGGGGCTCATCCTACGAGCAGTACTTC. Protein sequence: CASRPRSGGSSYEQYF.

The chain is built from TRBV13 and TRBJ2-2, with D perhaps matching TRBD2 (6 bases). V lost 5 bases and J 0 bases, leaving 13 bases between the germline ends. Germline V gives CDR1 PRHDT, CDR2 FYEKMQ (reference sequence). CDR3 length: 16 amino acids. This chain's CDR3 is CASSPRGEANTGELFF. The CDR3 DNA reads TGTGCCAGCAGCCCCCGCGGGGAGGCGAACACCGGGGAGCTGTTTTTT.

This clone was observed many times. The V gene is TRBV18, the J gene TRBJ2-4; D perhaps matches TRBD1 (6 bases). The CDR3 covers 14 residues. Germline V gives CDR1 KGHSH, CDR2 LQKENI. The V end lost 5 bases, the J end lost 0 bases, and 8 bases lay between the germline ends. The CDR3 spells CASSGGKAKNIQYF. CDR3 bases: TGTGCCAGCTCAGGGGGCAAAGCCAAAAACATTCAGTACTTC.

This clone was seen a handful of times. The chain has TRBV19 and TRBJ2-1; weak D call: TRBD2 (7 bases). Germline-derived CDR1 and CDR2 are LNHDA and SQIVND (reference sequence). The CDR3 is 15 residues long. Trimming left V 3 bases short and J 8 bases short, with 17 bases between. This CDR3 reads CASSIGEGGFYEQFF. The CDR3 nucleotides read TGTGCCAGTAGTATCGGGGAGGGGGGTTTTTATGAGCAGTTCTTC.

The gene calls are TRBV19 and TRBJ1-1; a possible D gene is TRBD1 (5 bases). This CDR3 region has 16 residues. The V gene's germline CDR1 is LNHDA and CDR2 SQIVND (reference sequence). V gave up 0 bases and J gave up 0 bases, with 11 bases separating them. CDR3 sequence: CASSIDLRGMNTEAFF. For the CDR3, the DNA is TGTGCCAGTAGTATAGATCTACGGGGGATGAACACTGAAGCTTTCTTT.

The DNA for the CDR3 is TGTGCCAGTAGTCTGGACAGGGAGAGCGACGAGCAGTACTTC. It specifies CASSLDRESDEQYF. This sequence joins TRBV19 and TRBJ2-7; TRBD1 aligns across 8 bases. Trimming at V came to 5 bases and at J to 5 bases, leaving 8 bases not matched to a gene. The CDR3 consists of 14 residues. The germline CDR1 and CDR2 sequences are LNHDA and SQIVND (reference sequence).

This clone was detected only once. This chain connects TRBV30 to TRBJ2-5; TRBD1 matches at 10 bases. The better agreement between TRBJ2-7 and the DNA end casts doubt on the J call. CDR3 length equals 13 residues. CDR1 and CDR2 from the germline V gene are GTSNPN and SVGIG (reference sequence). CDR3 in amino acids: CAWARDRGAEQYF. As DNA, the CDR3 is TGTGCCTGGGCCCGGGACAGGGGAGCCGAGCAGTACTTC.

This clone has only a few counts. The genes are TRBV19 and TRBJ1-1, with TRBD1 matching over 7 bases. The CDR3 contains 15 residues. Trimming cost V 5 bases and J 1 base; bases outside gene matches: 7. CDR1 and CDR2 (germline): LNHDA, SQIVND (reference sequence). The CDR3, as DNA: TGTGCCAGTAGTCCGGGGACAGAGGGGAACACTGAAGCTTTCTTT. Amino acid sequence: CASSPGTEGNTEAFF.

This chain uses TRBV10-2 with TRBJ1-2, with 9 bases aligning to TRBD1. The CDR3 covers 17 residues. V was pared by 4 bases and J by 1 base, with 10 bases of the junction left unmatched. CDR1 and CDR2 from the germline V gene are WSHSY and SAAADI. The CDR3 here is CASSGGDRGRLNYGYTF. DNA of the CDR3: TGCGCCAGCAGTGGGGGCGACAGGGGGAGACTTAACTATGGCTACACCTTC.

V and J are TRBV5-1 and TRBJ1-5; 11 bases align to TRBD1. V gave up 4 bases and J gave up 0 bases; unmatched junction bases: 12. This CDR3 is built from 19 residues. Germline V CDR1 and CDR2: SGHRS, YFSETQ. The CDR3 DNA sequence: TGCGCCAGCAGCGTACCTGGGACAGGGGGAAATTATAGCAATCAGCCCCAGCATTTT. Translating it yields CASSVPGTGGNYSNQPQHF. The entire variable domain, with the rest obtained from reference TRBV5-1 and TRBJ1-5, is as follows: KAGVTQTPRYLIKTRGQQVTLSCSPISGHRSVSWYQQTPGQGLQFLFEYFSETQRNKGNFPGRFSGRQFSNSRSEMNVSTLELGDSALYLCASSVPGTGGNYSNQPQHFGDGTRLSIL.

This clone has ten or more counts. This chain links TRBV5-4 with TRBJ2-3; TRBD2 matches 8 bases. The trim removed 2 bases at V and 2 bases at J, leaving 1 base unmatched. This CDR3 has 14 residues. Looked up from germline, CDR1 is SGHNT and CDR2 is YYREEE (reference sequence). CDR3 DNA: TGTGCCAGCAGCTTTAGCGGGGACACAGATACGCAGTATTTT. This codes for CASSFSGDTDTQYF.

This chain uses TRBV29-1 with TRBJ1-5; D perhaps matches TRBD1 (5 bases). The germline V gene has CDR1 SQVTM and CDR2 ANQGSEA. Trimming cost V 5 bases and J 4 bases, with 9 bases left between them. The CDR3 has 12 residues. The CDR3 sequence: CSVIQENQPQHF. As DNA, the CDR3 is TGCAGCGTTATACAGGAGAATCAGCCCCAGCATTTT.

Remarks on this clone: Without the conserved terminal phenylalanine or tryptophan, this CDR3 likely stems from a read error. This CDR3 reads CASGPQGTEAFL. CDR3 nucleotide sequence: TGTGCCAGCGGCCCCCAGGGAACTGAAGCTTTCTTG. The J gene is TRBJ1-1, the V gene TRBV27; D might be TRBD1 (5 bases). V shed 8 bases and J shed 5 bases, with 12 bases lying between them. Germline assignment: CDR1 MNHEY and CDR2 SMNVEV (reference sequence). The CDR3 is made up of 12 amino acids.